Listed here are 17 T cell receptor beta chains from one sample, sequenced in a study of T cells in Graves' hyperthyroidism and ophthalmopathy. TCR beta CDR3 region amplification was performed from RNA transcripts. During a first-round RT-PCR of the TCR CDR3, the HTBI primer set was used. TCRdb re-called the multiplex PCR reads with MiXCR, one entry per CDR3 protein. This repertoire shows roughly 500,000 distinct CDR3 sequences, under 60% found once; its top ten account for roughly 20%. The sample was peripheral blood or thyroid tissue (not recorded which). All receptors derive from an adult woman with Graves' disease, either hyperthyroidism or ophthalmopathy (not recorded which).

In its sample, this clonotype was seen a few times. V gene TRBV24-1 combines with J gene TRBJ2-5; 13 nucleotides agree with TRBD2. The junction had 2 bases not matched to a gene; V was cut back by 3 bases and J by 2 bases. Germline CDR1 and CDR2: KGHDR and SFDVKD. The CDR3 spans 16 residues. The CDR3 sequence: CATSDRLAGGQETQYF. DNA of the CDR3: TGTGCCACCAGTGATCGACTAGCGGGAGGACAAGAGACCCAGTACTTC.

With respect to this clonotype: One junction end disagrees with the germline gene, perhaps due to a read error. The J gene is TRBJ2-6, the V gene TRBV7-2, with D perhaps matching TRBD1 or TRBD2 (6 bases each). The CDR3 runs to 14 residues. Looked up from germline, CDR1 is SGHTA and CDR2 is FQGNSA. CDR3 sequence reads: CASSLVEGGGTEAF. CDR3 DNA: TGTGCCAGCAGCTTAGTGGAGGGGGGAGGCACTGAAGCTTTC.

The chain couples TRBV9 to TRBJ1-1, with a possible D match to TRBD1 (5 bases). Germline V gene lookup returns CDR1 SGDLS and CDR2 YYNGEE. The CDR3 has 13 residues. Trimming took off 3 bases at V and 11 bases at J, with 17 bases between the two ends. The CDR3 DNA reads TGTGCCAGCAGCGGTGGACAAAGGGTTGGTGCTTTCTTT. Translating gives CASSGGQRVGAFF.

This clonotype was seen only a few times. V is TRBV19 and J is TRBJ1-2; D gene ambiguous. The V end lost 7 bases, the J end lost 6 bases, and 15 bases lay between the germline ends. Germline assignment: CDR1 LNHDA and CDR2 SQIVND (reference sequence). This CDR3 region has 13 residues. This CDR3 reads CASMRATRDGYTF. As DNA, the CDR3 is TGTGCCAGTATGAGAGCTACCCGAGATGGCTACACCTTC.

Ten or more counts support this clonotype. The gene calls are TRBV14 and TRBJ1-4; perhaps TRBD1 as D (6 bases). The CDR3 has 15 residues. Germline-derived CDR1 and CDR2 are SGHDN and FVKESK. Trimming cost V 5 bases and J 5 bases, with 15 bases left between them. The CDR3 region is CASSFVGTRNEKLFF. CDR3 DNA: TGTGCCAGCAGCTTCGTGGGGACACGGAATGAAAAACTGTTTTTT.

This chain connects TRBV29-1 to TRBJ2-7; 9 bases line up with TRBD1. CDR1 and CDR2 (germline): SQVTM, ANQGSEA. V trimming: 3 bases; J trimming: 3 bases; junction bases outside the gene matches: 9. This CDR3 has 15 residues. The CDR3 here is CSVEASGTGSYEQYF. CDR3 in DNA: TGCAGCGTTGAGGCTTCCGGGACAGGGAGCTACGAGCAGTACTTC.

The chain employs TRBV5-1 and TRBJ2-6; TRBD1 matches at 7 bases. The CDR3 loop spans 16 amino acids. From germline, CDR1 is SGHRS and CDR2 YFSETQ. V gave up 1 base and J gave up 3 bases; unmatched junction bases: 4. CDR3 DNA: TGCGCCAGCAGCTTGAGGGGACAGAGTGGGGCCAACGTCCTGACTTTC. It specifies CASSLRGQSGANVLTF.

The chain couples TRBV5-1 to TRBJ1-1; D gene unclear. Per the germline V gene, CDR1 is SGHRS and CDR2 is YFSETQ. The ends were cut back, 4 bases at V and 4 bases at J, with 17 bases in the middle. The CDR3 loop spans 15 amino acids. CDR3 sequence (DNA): TGCGCCAGCAGCCCGACCTCCAGAGGCGGCACTGAAGCTTTCTTT. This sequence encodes CASSPTSRGGTEAFF.

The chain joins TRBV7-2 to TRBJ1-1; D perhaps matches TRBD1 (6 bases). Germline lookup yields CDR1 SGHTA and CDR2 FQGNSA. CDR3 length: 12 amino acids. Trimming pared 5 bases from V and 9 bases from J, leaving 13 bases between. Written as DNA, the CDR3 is TGTGCCAGCAGCAAACGGGGGGCTCAAGCTTTCTTT. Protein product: CASSKRGAQAFF.

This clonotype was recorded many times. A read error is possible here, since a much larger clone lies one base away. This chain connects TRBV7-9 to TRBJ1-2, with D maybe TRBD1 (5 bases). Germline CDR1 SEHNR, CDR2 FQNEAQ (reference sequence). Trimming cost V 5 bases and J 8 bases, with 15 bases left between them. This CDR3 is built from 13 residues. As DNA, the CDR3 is TGTGCCAGCAGCGCAGCAGGGTTACTGGGCTACACCTTC. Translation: CASSAAGLLGYTF. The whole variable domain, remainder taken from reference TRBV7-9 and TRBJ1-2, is DTGVSQNPRHKITKRGQNVTFRCDPISEHNRLYWYRQTLGQGPEFLTYFQNEAQLEKSRLLSDRFSAERPKGSFSTLEIQRTEQGDSAMYLCASSAAGLLGYTFGSGTRLTVV.

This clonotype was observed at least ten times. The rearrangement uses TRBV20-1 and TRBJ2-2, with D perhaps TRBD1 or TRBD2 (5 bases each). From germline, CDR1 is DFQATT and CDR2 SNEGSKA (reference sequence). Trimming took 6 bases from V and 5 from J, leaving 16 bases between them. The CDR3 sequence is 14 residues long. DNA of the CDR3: TGCAGTGCCCTCCCCTGGGACCGGACCGGGGAGCTGTTTTTT. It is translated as CSALPWDRTGELFF.

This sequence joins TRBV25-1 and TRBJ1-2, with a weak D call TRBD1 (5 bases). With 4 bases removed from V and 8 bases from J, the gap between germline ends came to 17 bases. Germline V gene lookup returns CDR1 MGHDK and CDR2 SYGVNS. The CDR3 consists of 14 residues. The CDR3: CASSAPREGLGYTF. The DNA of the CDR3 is TGTGCCAGCAGTGCCCCTCGAGAGGGGCTCGGCTACACCTTC.

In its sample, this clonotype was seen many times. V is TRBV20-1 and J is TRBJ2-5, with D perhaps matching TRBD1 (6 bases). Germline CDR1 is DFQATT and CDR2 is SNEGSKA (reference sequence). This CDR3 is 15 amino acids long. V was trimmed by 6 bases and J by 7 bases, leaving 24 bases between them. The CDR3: CSAAKPRDTPGTQYF. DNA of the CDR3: TGCAGTGCCGCCAAACCGAGGGACACCCCGGGGACCCAGTACTTC.

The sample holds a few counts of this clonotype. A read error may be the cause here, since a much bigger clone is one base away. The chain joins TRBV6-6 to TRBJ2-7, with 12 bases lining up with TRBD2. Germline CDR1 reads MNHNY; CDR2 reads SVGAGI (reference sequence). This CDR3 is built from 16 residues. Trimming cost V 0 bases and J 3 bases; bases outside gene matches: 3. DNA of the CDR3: TGTGCCAGCAGTTACTCGCTAGCGGGAGGGGGCTACGAGCAGTACTTC. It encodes CASSYSLAGGGYEQYF.

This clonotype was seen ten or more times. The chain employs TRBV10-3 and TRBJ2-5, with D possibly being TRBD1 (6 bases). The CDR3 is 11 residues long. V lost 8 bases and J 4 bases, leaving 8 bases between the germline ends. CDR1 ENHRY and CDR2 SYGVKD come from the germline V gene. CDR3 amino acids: CAIGGGETQYF. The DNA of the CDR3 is TGTGCCATCGGGGGCGGAGAGACCCAGTACTTC.

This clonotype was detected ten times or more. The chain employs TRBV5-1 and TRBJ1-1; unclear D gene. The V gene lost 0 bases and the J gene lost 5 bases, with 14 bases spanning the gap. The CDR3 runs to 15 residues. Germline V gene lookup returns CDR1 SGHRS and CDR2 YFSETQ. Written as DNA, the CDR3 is TGCGCCAGCAGCTTGGTGGGTTCTGGAGGGACTGAAGCTTTCTTT. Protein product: CASSLVGSGGTEAFF.

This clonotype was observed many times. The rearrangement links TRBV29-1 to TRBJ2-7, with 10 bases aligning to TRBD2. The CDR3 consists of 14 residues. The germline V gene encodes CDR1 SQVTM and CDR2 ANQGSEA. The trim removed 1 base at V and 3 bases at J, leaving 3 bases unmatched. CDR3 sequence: CSVEGTSGFYEQYF. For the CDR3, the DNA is TGCAGCGTTGAAGGGACTAGCGGATTCTACGAGCAGTACTTC.